This T cell receptor beta chain was obtained from a study of blood T cell repertoires in COVID-19. Across the study: Samples representing acute and convalescent COVID-19 were sourced from the United States, Italy and Spain. The analysed material was cDNA or gDNA that came from T cells, B-cell-depleted T cells, or PBMCs.

The authors' processing: Reference gene primer amplification gave nucleated cell count estimates. The method was immunoSEQ multiplex PCR; TCRdb's version includes in-frame clones alone and lacks a portion of them. D and trimming were read from the DNA, whereas the V and J calls and clone size are those reported in that table. The sample has 250,000 to 350,000 clones; roughly nine tenths are singletons. Details on this clone: Distinct nucleotide sequences in the sample also encode this CDR3.

The V and J ends lost 3 bases and 5 bases respectively, with 7 bases between them. The CDR3 runs 13 residues. In germline, CDR1 is KGHSH, CDR2 LQKENI. This rearrangement joins TRBV18 to TRBJ1-4; possible D gene TRBD1, 6 bases. The TCR comes from a woman aged 40 to 49 who had recovered from COVID-19. Sequenced sample: peripheral blood. The CDR3 DNA sequence: TGTGCCAGCTCACCTGACAGGAATGAAAAACTGTTTTTT. Translated, it gives CASSPDRNEKLFF.